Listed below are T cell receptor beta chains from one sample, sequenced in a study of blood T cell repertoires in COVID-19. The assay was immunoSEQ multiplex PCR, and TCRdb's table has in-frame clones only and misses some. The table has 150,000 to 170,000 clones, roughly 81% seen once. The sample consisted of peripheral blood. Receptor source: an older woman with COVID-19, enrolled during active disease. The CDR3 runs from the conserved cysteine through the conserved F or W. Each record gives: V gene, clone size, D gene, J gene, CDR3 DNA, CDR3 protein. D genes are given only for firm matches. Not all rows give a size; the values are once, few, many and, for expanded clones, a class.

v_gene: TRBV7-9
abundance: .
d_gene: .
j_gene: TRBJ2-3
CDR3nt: TGTGCCAGCAGCTTAACAGCCGCAGATACGCAGTATTTT
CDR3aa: CASSLTAADTQYF

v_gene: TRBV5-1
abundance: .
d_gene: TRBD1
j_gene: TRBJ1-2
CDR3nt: TGCGCCAGCAGTGCGATTCAGGGGGCCGACTATGGCTACACCTTC
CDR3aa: CASSAIQGADYGYTF

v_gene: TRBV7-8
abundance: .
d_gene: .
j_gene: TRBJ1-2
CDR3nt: TGTGCCAGCAGCTCGACAGGTTTCAGGAACTATGGCTACACCTTC
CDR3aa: CASSSTGFRNYGYTF

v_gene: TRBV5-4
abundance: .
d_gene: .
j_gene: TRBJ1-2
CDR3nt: TGTGCCAGCAGCCCCGCGGGGGGCCGAGCTAACTATGGCTACACCTTC
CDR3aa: CASSPAGGRANYGYTF

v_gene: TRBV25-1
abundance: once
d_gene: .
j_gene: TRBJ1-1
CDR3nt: TGTGCCAGCAGCGGGTGGACATGGAACACTGAAGCTTTCTTT
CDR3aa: CASSGWTWNTEAFF

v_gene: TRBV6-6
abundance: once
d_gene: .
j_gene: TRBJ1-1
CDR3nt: TGTGCCAGCAGTAACCACCGAGAGGGAGCTTTCTTT
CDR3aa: CASSNHREGAFF

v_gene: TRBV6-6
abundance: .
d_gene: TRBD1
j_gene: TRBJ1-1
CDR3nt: TGTGCCAGCAGTTCAGAGGGACAGTATGAAGCTTTCTTT
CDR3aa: CASSSEGQYEAFF

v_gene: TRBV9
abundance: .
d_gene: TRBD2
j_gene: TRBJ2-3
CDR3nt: TGTGCCAGCAACCGGGAGGGCCAATTAGATACGCAGTATTTT
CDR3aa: CASNREGQLDTQYF

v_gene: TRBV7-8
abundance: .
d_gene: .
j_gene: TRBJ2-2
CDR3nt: TGTGCCAGCTTACAGTTCGCGAACACCGGGGAGCTGTTTTTT
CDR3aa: CASLQFANTGELFF

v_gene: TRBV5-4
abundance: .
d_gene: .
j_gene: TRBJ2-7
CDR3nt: TGTGCCAGCAGCTTGGGGCGGGGCTCCTACGAGCAGTACTTC
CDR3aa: CASSLGRGSYEQYF

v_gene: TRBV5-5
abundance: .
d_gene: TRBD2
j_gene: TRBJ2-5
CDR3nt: TGTGCCAGCAGCTTGGACTACCTCGGGAGGGAGACCCAGTACTTC
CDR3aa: CASSLDYLGRETQYF

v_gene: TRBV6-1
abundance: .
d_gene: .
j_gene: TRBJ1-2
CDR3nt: TGTGCCAGCAGTGAAGCGCGAGCCAGCGCTAACTATGGCTACACCTTC
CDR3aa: CASSEARASANYGYTF

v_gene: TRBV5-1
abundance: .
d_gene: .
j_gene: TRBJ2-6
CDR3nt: TGCGCCAGCAGCCAGGGGCTTCCGCCCGTTACGAGCTCTGGGGCCAACGTCCTGACTTTC
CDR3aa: CASSQGLPPVTSSGANVLTF

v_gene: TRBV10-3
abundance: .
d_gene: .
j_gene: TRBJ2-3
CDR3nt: TGTGCCATCAGTGTCCGGGGATCAGATACGCAGTATTTT
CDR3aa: CAISVRGSDTQYF

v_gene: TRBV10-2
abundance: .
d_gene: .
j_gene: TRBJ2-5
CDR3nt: TGCGCCAGCAGTGGCCTGGGGCCCCAAGAGACCCAGTACTTC
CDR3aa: CASSGLGPQETQYF

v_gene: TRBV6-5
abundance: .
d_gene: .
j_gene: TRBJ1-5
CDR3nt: TGTGCCAGCAGTTACGTACAGGGAAATCAGCCCCAGCATTTT
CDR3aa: CASSYVQGNQPQHF

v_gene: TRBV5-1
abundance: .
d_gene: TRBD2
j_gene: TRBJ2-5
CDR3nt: TGCGCCAGCGGGACTAGGGAGACCCAGTACTTC
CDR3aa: CASGTRETQYF

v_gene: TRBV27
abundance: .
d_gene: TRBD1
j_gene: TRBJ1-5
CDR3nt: TGTGCCAGCAGTTTATATGGCAGGGGGCCGATTCAGCCCCAGCATTTT
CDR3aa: CASSLYGRGPIQPQHF

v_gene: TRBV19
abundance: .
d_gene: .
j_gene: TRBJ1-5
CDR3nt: TGTGCCAGTAGTATTATTGGATCGGGTCAGCCCCAGCATTTT
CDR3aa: CASSIIGSGQPQHF

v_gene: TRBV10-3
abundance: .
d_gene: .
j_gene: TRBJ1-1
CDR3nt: TGTGCCATCAGTGAGACAGGGGAAGCTTTCTTT
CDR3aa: CAISETGEAFF

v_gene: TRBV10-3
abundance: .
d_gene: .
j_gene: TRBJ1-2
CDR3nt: TGTGCCATCAGTGACAGCTATGGCTACACCTTC
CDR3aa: CAISDSYGYTF

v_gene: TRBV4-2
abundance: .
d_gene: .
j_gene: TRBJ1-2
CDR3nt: TGTGCCAGCAGCCATACAGGGCCAAACTATGGCTACACCTTC
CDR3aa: CASSHTGPNYGYTF

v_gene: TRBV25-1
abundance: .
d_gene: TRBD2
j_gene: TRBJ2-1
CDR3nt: TGTGCCAGCAGCAGGAGGACTAGCATCTTCAATGAGCAGTTCTTC
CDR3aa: CASSRRTSIFNEQFF

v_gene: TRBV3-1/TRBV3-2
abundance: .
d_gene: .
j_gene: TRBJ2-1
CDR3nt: TGTGCCAGCAGGCAAGGTACGGTAAGCTCCTACAATGAGCAGTTCTTC
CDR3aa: CASRQGTVSSYNEQFF

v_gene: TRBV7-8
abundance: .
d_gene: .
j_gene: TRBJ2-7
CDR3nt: TGTGCCAGCAGCTTTGGGCCAGGCTACGACGAGCAGTACTTC
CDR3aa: CASSFGPGYDEQYF

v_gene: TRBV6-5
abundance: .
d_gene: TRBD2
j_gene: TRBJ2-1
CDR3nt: TGTGCCAGCAGTTACTCCGCGGGGAGGGTTGAGCAGTTCTTC
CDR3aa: CASSYSAGRVEQFF

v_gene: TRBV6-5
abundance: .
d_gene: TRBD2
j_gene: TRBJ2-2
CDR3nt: TGTGCCAGCCGACTAGCCACGAACACCGGGGAGCTGTTTTTT
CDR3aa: CASRLATNTGELFF

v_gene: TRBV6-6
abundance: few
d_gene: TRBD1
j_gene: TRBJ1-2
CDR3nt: TGTGCCAGCAGTTCCGGGACAGTTAACTATGGCTACACCTTC
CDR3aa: CASSSGTVNYGYTF

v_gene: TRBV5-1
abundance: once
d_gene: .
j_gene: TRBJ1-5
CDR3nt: TGCGCCAGCAGCCCCGGACTCGATCAGCCCCAGCATTTT
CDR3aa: CASSPGLDQPQHF

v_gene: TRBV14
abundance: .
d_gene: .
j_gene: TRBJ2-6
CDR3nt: TGTGCCAGCAGCCAAGGACAGTTCTCTGGGGCCAACGTCCTGACTTTC
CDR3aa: CASSQGQFSGANVLTF

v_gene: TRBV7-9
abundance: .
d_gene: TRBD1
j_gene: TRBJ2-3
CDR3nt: TGTGCCAGCAGCATAACAGGGGGAAGCACAGATACGCAGTATTTT
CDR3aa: CASSITGGSTDTQYF

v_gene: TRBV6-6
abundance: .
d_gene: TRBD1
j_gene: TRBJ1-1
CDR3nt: TGTGCCAGCAGCTTCGGACAGGGAATGAACACTGAAGCTTTCTTT
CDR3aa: CASSFGQGMNTEAFF

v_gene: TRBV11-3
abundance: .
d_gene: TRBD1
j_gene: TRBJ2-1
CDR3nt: TGTGCCAGCAGCTCGCCGGGACAGGGGGATGGTGAGCAGTTCTTC
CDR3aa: CASSSPGQGDGEQFF

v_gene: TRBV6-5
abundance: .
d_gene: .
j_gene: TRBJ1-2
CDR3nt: TGTGCCACCGGACTACCGGGACGCAACTATGGCTACACCTTC
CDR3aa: CATGLPGRNYGYTF

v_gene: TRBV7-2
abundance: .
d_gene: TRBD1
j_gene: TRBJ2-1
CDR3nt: TGTGCCAGCGACTCCGGGACAGGGTTCTACAATGAGCAGTTCTTC
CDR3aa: CASDSGTGFYNEQFF

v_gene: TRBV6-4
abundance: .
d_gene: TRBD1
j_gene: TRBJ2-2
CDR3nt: TGTGCCAGCAAGGGACAGGGAACGAACACCGGGGAGCTGTTTTTT
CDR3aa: CASKGQGTNTGELFF

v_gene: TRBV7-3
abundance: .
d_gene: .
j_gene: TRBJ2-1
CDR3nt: TGTGCCAGCAGCCTGACAGTTGGCTCCTACAATGAGCAGTTCTTC
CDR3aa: CASSLTVGSYNEQFF

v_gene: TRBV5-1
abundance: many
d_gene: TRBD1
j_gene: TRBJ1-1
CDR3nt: TGCGCCAGCAGCTTGGACGGACAGGGCAACACTGAAGCTTTCTTT
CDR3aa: CASSLDGQGNTEAFF

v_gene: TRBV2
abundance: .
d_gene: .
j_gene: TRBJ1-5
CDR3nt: TGTGCCAGCAGTGCGGGGTATAGCAATCAGCCCCAGCATTTT
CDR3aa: CASSAGYSNQPQHF

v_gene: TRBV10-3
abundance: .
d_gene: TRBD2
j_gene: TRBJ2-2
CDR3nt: TGTGCCATCAGTGCGGGGACTAGCACCGGGGAGCTGTTTTTT
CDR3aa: CAISAGTSTGELFF

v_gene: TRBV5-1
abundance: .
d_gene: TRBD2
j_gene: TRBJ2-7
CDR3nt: TGCGCCAGCAGGAAAGGTCTAGCGGGAGAATCTTACGAGCAGTACTTC
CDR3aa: CASRKGLAGESYEQYF

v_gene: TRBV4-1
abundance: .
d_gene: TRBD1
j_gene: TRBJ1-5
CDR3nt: TGCGCCAGCAGCCAAGGAGGACAGGGAAAACAGCCCCAGCATTTT
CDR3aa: CASSQGGQGKQPQHF

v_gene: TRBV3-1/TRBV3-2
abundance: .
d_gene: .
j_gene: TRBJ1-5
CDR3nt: TGTGCCAGCAGCCAAAGGTCAGGCCATCAGCCCCAGCATTTT
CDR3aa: CASSQRSGHQPQHF

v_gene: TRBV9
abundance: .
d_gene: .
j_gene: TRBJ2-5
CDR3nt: TGTGCCAGCAGCGCTGTGGGGGGAGTACGGGAGACCCAGTACTTC
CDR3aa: CASSAVGGVRETQYF